The clone carrying this T cell receptor (beta chain) was counted a few times. Its antigen is as yet unknown. This sample is part of a study of CD8 T cells in ankylosing spondylitis. Study-level results: Earlier work had already found some motif variants in reactive arthritis synovial fluid and blood. Characteristic, it appeared, of ankylosing spondylitis blood was a TCR beta motif of about eight highly homologous variants. Significant enrichment of disease-linked clones was reported in matched ankylosing spondylitis synovial fluid.

CDR3 size: 17 residues. The germline gives CDR1 SEHNR, CDR2 FQNEAQ (reference sequence). The V gene end was trimmed by 4 bases and the J gene end by 1 base; junction bases not matched to a gene: 13. MiXCR, run by TCRdb on the 5' RACE reads, gives a single entry per CDR3 protein. The data show 470,000 or so distinct CDR3 sequences, 25% to 30% seen once. The clonotype was recovered from a male donor with ankylosing spondylitis. V gene TRBV7-9 combines with J gene TRBJ2-7; 7 bases agree with TRBD1. Sequencing used blood, either unsorted or a sorted T cell fraction (not recorded which). The CDR3 here is CASSSTGLGWGSYEQYF. The CDR3 region has the DNA TGTGCCAGCAGCTCGACAGGGCTCGGATGGGGATCCTACGAGCAGTACTTC.